The entry below describes one T cell receptor beta chain. Its antigen remains unknown. This sample was included in a study of beta chain features in type 1 diabetes. Of the isolated RNA, all was reverse transcribed, and so the sequenced material was expressed TCRB transcripts. Libraries were prepared by immunoSEQ multiplex PCR; TCRdb keeps only in-frame clonotypes and omits some of them. Here the sample spans 150,000 to 200,000 clones, less than 9.5% being singletons. Whole-study results and caveats: For type 1 diabetes patients, VDJ junctions showed fewer insertions and more deletions.

The CDR3 totals 14 residues. Germline assignment: CDR1 PRHDT and CDR2 FYEKMQ (reference sequence). Trimming removed 5 bases from V and 2 bases from J; junction bases left unmatched: 5. The clonotype comes from a woman aged 18 to 35 in good health. V usage is TRBV13 and J usage is TRBJ2-7, with 8 bases aligning to TRBD1. The sequencing input was central memory CD4+ T cells from blood. The CDR3 spells CASSRGQGTYEQYF. The CDR3 nucleotides read TGTGCCAGCAGCCGAGGACAGGGAACCTACGAGCAGTACTTC.